Sequencing of this TCR beta chain was carried out in a study of cytomegalovirus exposure and HLA in healthy donors. PCR used 60 Vbeta primers and 13 Jbeta primers. Generated by immunoSEQ multiplex PCR, the TCRdb table keeps only in-frame clones and is missing some. Counted here are about 200,000 clones, 75% to 90% occurring once; the ten biggest clones make up 1% to 1.5%. CDR1 is SQVTM and CDR2 is ANQGSEA in the germline V gene. The length of the CDR3 is 17 residues. Deletions cut 6 bases from V and 5 bases from J, with 29 bases between. General study results and limits: 87-base-pair reads could not separate some V segments, including TRBV6-2 and TRBV6-3.

To note about this clone: The antigen is unknown.

Sequencing was done on a sample of PBMCs. The chain carries TRBV29-1 and TRBJ2-7; tentatively, D is TRBD2 (6 bases). The receptor was isolated from a young man in good health and CMV-seronegative. The chain's CDR3 is CSVSVDNRGWGVDEQYF. The CDR3 nucleotides read TGCAGCGTCTCCGTAGATAACCGGGGGTGGGGGGTCGACGAGCAGTACTTC.